Each of the 23 T cell receptor beta chains below was sequenced from the same sample in a study of beta chain features in type 1 diabetes. The entirety of the isolated RNA underwent reverse transcription, so expressed TCRB transcripts were sequenced. Profiled with immunoSEQ multiplex PCR; TCRdb holds only in-frame clones, not every one. The sample shows about 350,000 clones, about 19% of them seen only once. Sequenced sample: naive CD4+ T cells from blood. These receptors were collected from a woman aged 18-35 years in good health.

This clone turned up a few times. V gene TRBV23-1 combines with J gene TRBJ2-1; 8 positions agree with TRBD1. TRBV23-1 is an ORF for which the function is uncertain. With 2 bases clipped from V and 6 bases from J, the junction kept 9 bases outside the gene matches. CDR3 length: 16 amino acids. In DNA, the CDR3 is TGCGCCAGCAGTCAAGCGAGGCAGGGGGCCGGCAATGAGCAGTTCTTC. Its protein product is CASSQARQGAGNEQFF.

This clone was counted only a few times. This chain links TRBV18 with TRBJ1-6; TRBD1 agrees at 7 bases. CDR3 length equals 15 residues. The junction had 6 bases not matched to a gene; V was cut back by 3 bases and J by 7 bases. Germline V gives CDR1 KGHSH, CDR2 LQKENI. The DNA for the CDR3 is TGTGCCAGCTCACCGGAGGGACAGAGAAATTCACCCCTCCACTTT. This gives the protein CASSPEGQRNSPLHF.

V usage is TRBV30 and J usage is TRBJ2-7, with D possibly being TRBD2 (6 bases). The CDR3 sequence is 13 residues long. The V and J ends lost 5 bases and 3 bases respectively, with 14 bases between them. In germline, CDR1 is GTSNPN, CDR2 SVGIG (reference sequence). The CDR3 spells CAWAGLTHYEQYF. CDR3 DNA sequence: TGTGCCTGGGCGGGACTTACCCACTACGAGCAGTACTTC. The complete variable domain, with remaining parts taken from reference TRBV30 and TRBJ2-7, reads SQTIHQWPATLVQPVGSPLSLECTVEGTSNPNLYWYRQAAGRGLQLLFYSVGIGQISSEVPQNLSASRPQDRQFILSSKKLLLSDSGFYLCAWAGLTHYEQYFGPGTRLTVT.

This clone was observed a few times. J is TRBJ2-7 and V is TRBV11-2; the D is unclear. The V and J ends lost 5 bases and 1 base respectively, with 9 bases between them. Per germline, CDR1 SGHAT and CDR2 FQNNGV. There are 13 residues in the CDR3. The CDR3 loop reads CASSPSFSYEQYF. CDR3 DNA: TGTGCCAGCAGCCCGTCTTTTTCCTACGAGCAGTACTTC.

The chain recombines TRBV4-1 with TRBJ1-1; D might be TRBD1 (6 bases). Germline V gene data show CDR1 as MGHRA and CDR2 as YSYEKL. The V end was cut by 3 bases, the J end by 9 bases, with 20 bases between. The CDR3 totals 15 residues. The DNA of the CDR3 is TGCGCCAGCAGCCACTCCCCTCGCGGGGGCGCGAAAGCTTTCTTT. It yields the protein CASSHSPRGGAKAFF.

This clone has just a few counts. V and J are TRBV7-9 and TRBJ2-1; 14 nucleotides match TRBD2. Germline V gene sequence: CDR1 SEHNR, CDR2 FQNEAQ (reference sequence). The J segment lost 4 bases and the V segment lost 5 bases, leaving 1 base of the junction unmatched. The CDR3 totals 15 residues. CDR3 protein: CASSRLAGGYNEQFF. In nucleotides, the CDR3 is TGTGCCAGCAGCCGACTAGCGGGAGGGTACAATGAGCAGTTCTTC.

This clone came up a few times. V is TRBV5-1 and J is TRBJ2-1, with TRBD1 identical over 8 bases. Germline V lookup: CDR1 SGHRS, CDR2 YFSETQ. With 3 bases clipped from V and 10 bases from J, the junction kept 6 bases outside the gene matches. The CDR3 totals 13 residues. The CDR3 protein is CASSWGQAREQFF. In DNA, the CDR3 is TGCGCCAGCAGCTGGGGACAGGCCCGGGAGCAGTTCTTC.

This clone was observed a few times. V is TRBV14 and J is TRBJ2-7; weak D call: TRBD2 (5 bases). The germline gives CDR1 SGHDN, CDR2 FVKESK. Trimming shortened V by 1 base and J by 0 bases, and 10 bases separated the two germline ends. The CDR3 has 15 residues. The CDR3 is CASSQVRGSSYEQYF. CDR3 bases: TGTGCCAGCAGCCAAGTTCGAGGGAGCTCCTACGAGCAGTACTTC.

This clone was seen more than once but under ten times. The rearrangement joins TRBV5-4 to TRBJ2-2; TRBD1 agrees at 7 bases. V lost 5 bases, J lost 6 bases, and 4 bases stayed unmatched. The CDR3 sequence is 13 residues long. Germline CDR1 is SGHNT and CDR2 is YYREEE (reference sequence). For the CDR3, the DNA is TGTGCCAGCAGGCCAGGGGGAGCCGGGGAGCTGTTTTTT. The encoded protein is CASRPGGAGELFF.

This clone appeared a few times. The gene calls are TRBV6-5 and TRBJ2-5, with TRBD1 as a possible D gene (5 bases). V lost 6 bases to trimming and J lost 5 bases, with 13 bases between them. The CDR3 covers 13 residues. CDR1 and CDR2 (germline): MNHEY, SVGAGI. CDR3 loop: CASRGALEETQYF. The CDR3 DNA reads as TGTGCCAGCAGAGGGGCATTGGAGGAGACCCAGTACTTC.

The chain joins TRBV10-2 to TRBJ1-1, with D perhaps TRBD1 (5 bases). This CDR3 has 13 amino acids. Trimming removed 7 bases from V and 1 base from J, with 10 bases in between. Germline CDR1 and CDR2: WSHSY and SAAADI. The CDR3 protein is CASTVGANTEAFF. Here the CDR3 DNA reads TGCGCCAGCACAGTAGGGGCGAACACTGAAGCTTTCTTT.

V is TRBV30 and J is TRBJ1-2; D unclear. This CDR3 spans 12 amino acids. The germline V gene has CDR1 GTSNPN and CDR2 SVGIG (reference sequence). V was pared by 5 bases and J by 8 bases, with 15 bases between. CDR3 sequence: CAWGYSSWGYTF. CDR3 sequence (DNA): TGTGCCTGGGGCTATAGCTCCTGGGGCTACACCTTC. The variable domain in full, with the rest retrieved from reference TRBV30 and TRBJ1-2, is SQTIHQWPATLVQPVGSPLSLECTVEGTSNPNLYWYRQAAGRGLQLLFYSVGIGQISSEVPQNLSASRPQDRQFILSSKKLLLSDSGFYLCAWGYSSWGYTFGSGTRLTVV.

The V gene is TRBV14, the J gene TRBJ2-6; maybe TRBD2 (5 bases). Germline lookup yields CDR1 SGHDN and CDR2 FVKESK. V shed 1 base and J shed 2 bases, with 15 bases lying between them. The CDR3 sequence is 18 residues long. CDR3 sequence (DNA): TGTGCCAGCAGCCAAGTGGCAGGACTTCCCCCTGGGGCCAACGTCCTGACTTTC. This translates into CASSQVAGLPPGANVLTF.

As for this clone: This sample also contains other DNA sequences that code for the same CDR3. The chain carries TRBV30 and TRBJ1-1; TRBD1 is a possible D gene (5 bases). Trimming shortened V by 2 bases and J by 2 bases, and 9 bases separated the two germline ends. CDR1 and CDR2 from the germline V gene are GTSNPN and SVGIG (reference sequence). The CDR3 has 13 amino acids. DNA of the CDR3: TGTGCCTGGAGTAAGGGACTCAACACTGAAGCTTTCTTT. Translated: CAWSKGLNTEAFF.

This clone was counted between two and nine times. The DNA of the CDR3 is TGTGCCATCAGTGAAGCGGAGGCTCGAGGGGATACGCAGTATTTT. It specifies CAISEAEARGDTQYF. The chain recombines TRBV10-3 with TRBJ2-3; TRBD2 might be the D (5 bases). With 3 bases removed from V and 6 bases from J, the gap between germline ends came to 16 bases. CDR3 length equals 15 residues. The germline V gene has CDR1 ENHRY and CDR2 SYGVKD.

This clone was counted between two and nine times. The V and J genes are TRBV7-9 and TRBJ2-3, with D maybe TRBD2 (6 bases). Germline V gene sequence: CDR1 SEHNR, CDR2 FQNEAQ (reference sequence). The CDR3 has 18 amino acids. V lost 1 base to trimming and J lost 6 bases, with 23 bases between them. DNA for the CDR3: TGTGCCAGCAGCTTAGGAACCTGGACTGGCCGCCGGGGGGATACGCAGTATTTT. This codes for CASSLGTWTGRRGDTQYF.

V and J are TRBV29-1 and TRBJ2-7; 7 nucleotides match TRBD2. This CDR3 is 12 amino acids long. V lost 6 bases and J lost 5; bases outside the gene matches: 7. Per germline, CDR1 SQVTM and CDR2 ANQGSEA. As DNA, the CDR3 is TGCAGCGTCGGATCTAGCGGCCACGAGCAGTACTTC. Translating gives CSVGSSGHEQYF.

This rearrangement joins TRBV29-1 to TRBJ1-2; 8 bases fit TRBD1. CDR3 size: 14 residues. Trimming removed 2 bases from V and 5 bases from J; junction bases left unmatched: 7. CDR1 and CDR2 (germline): SQVTM, ANQGSEA. CDR3 sequence (DNA): TGCAGCGTTGAACAAACAGGGGGAGGGTATGGCTACACCTTC. Its translation is CSVEQTGGGYGYTF.

The table lists this clone with a few counts. The J gene is TRBJ1-1, the V gene TRBV4-3, with D perhaps TRBD1 (5 bases). V gave up 0 bases and J gave up 10 bases, with 12 bases separating them. Germline V gene sequence: CDR1 LGHNA, CDR2 YSLEER. This CDR3 contains 13 residues. The CDR3 region is CASSQDVYRPAFF. In DNA, the CDR3 is TGCGCCAGCAGCCAAGATGTTTACAGGCCAGCTTTCTTT.

This clone has a handful of counts. The chain links TRBV25-1 to TRBJ1-2; D remains ambiguous. The CDR3 sequence is 14 residues long. The germline V and J ends were trimmed by 3 bases and 0 bases, with 8 bases remaining between them. In germline, CDR1 is MGHDK, CDR2 SYGVNS. The CDR3 DNA reads TGTGCCAGCAGTGAGAGCTTAGCTAACTATGGCTACACCTTC. Amino acid sequence: CASSESLANYGYTF.

The chain employs TRBV19 and TRBJ1-5, with a weak D call TRBD1 (6 bases). This CDR3 spans 15 amino acids. The ends were cut back, 5 bases at V and 9 bases at J, with 20 bases in the middle. Germline CDR1 is LNHDA and CDR2 is SQIVND (reference sequence). CDR3 nucleotide sequence: TGTGCCAGTAGTCCCCTTCGGGGGGCGGGGAGGCCCCAGCATTTT. Translation gives CASSPLRGAGRPQHF.

V and J are TRBV2 and TRBJ2-5; 9 positions agree with TRBD1. V lost 11 bases to trimming and J lost 5 bases; unmatched junction nucleotides: 9. This CDR3 spans 13 amino acids. CDR1 SNHLY and CDR2 FYNNEI come from the germline V gene. CDR3 protein: CAETGQGGETQYF. CDR3 DNA: TGTGCCGAGACGGGACAGGGTGGGGAGACCCAGTACTTC.

J is TRBJ2-3 and V is TRBV11-1, with 9 bases lining up with TRBD1. The CDR3 covers 15 residues. V dropped 6 bases and J dropped 2; count of bases not matched to a gene: 6. The germline V gene has CDR1 SGHAT and CDR2 FQDESV (reference sequence). CDR3 residues: CASRSTGGPTDTQYF. The CDR3 DNA follows: TGTGCCAGCAGGTCAACAGGGGGCCCCACAGATACGCAGTATTTT.